Below are 21 T cell receptor beta chains sequenced from a single sample in a study of T cell repertoires in cytomegalovirus infection. TCRdb called the reads again in MiXCR, with one record for every CDR3 protein. Seen here are about 300,000 distinct CDR3 sequences, about a tenth observed once, and the top ten hold around 2.5%. The sequenced sample was PBMCs. These receptors all come from a human donor in good health (CMV status not recorded). Some clones in this sample may be carry-over from other donors' samples.

This clonotype was counted at least ten times. J is TRBJ2-5 and V is TRBV6-1; D gene uncertain. Germline V lookup: CDR1 MNHNS, CDR2 SASEGT. The CDR3 extends over 12 amino acids. The V and J ends lost 4 bases and 4 bases respectively, with 7 bases between them. CDR3: CASSGKVETQYF. CDR3 sequence (DNA): TGTGCCAGCAGTGGGAAAGTAGAGACCCAGTACTTC.

V is TRBV29-1 and J is TRBJ2-3; 7 nucleotides agree with TRBD1. Unmatched junction bases numbered 8, after V lost 2 bases and J lost 0 bases. There are 16 residues in the CDR3. Germline assignment: CDR1 SQVTM and CDR2 ANQGSEA. CDR3 nucleotide sequence: TGCAGCGTTGAACCGAACAGGGGCCGTAGCACAGATACGCAGTATTTT. Protein sequence: CSVEPNRGRSTDTQYF.

This clonotype came up many times. The genes are TRBV10-3 and TRBJ2-1; D perhaps matches TRBD1 (5 bases). The CDR3 is 14 amino acids. Trimming removed 9 bases from V and 6 bases from J, with 18 bases in between. Germline V gives CDR1 ENHRY, CDR2 SYGVKD. The DNA of the CDR3 is TGTGCCATTCGACGCTCCAGGGAATTCAATGAGCAGTTCTTC. This codes for CAIRRSREFNEQFF.

This clonotype has a handful of counts. The chain is built from TRBV3-1 and TRBJ2-2; TRBD1 is a possible D gene (6 bases). Germline loops: CDR1 LGHDT, CDR2 YNNKEL (reference sequence). The CDR3 is 15 amino acids. The ends were cut back, 7 bases at V and 1 base at J, with 13 bases in the middle. In DNA, the CDR3 is TGTGCCAGCAAGGACTGGACAGAGAACACCGGGGAGCTGTTTTTT. Amino acid sequence: CASKDWTENTGELFF.

This clonotype was seen many times. The J gene is TRBJ2-1, the V gene TRBV20-1; 9 bases match TRBD2. Germline-derived CDR1 and CDR2 are DFQATT and SNEGSKA (reference sequence). This CDR3 is built from 14 residues. Unmatched junction bases numbered 3, after V lost 3 bases and J lost 3 bases. CDR3 region: CSASGAGGYNEQFF. The CDR3 nucleotides read TGCAGTGCTAGTGGAGCGGGGGGCTACAATGAGCAGTTCTTC.

This clonotype was seen many times. The chain links TRBV6-6 to TRBJ1-1; TRBD1 matches 7 bases. Germline V gene data show CDR1 as MNHNY and CDR2 as SVGAGI (reference sequence). Trimming at V came to 5 bases and at J to 5 bases, leaving 17 bases not matched to a gene. The CDR3 extends over 17 amino acids. The CDR3 spells CASSHIRTGQKRTEAFF. The CDR3 DNA sequence: TGTGCCAGCAGTCATATAAGGACAGGACAAAAGAGGACTGAAGCTTTCTTT.

This clonotype was counted at least ten times. Here the CDR3 reads CASSERDRGSAGGSNQPQHF. Written as DNA, the CDR3 is TGTGCCAGCAGTGAAAGGGATAGGGGATCCGCGGGGGGAAGCAATCAGCCCCAGCATTTT. This chain uses TRBV2 with TRBJ1-5, with TRBD1 as a possible D gene (5 bases). V lost 2 bases and J 1 base, leaving 24 bases between the germline ends. The CDR3 sequence is 20 residues long. Germline V gene sequence: CDR1 SNHLY, CDR2 FYNNEI.

This clonotype has ten or more counts. The chain combines TRBV7-9 with TRBJ1-2, with 7 bases matching TRBD1. Germline loops: CDR1 SEHNR, CDR2 FQNEAQ (reference sequence). The CDR3 is 12 amino acids. V lost 5 bases, J lost 8 bases, and 5 bases stayed unmatched. CDR3: CASSPRQGGYTF. The CDR3 DNA follows: TGTGCCAGCAGCCCGCGACAGGGCGGCTACACCTTC. Supplemented by reference TRBV7-9 and TRBJ1-2, the full variable domain reads DTGVSQNPRHKITKRGQNVTFRCDPISEHNRLYWYRQTLGQGPEFLTYFQNEAQLEKSRLLSDRFSAERPKGSFSTLEIQRTEQGDSAMYLCASSPRQGGYTFGSGTRLTVV.

This clonotype came up many times. CDR3 protein: CASSTRPGNTEAFF. The CDR3 DNA is TGTGCCAGCAGCACCCGCCCAGGGAACACTGAAGCTTTCTTT. The chain uses TRBV7-3 and TRBJ1-1; D unclear. Trimming pared 5 bases from V and 1 base from J, leaving 11 bases between. Germline V gives CDR1 SGHTA, CDR2 FQGTGA. CDR3 length: 14 residues. Together with reference TRBV7-3 and TRBJ1-1, the CDR3 gives the full variable domain: GAGVSQTPSNKVTEKGKYVELRCDPISGHTALYWYRQSLGQGPEFLIYFQGTGAADDSGLPNDRFFAVRPEGSVSTLKIQRTERGDSAVYLCASSTRPGNTEAFFGQGTRLTVV.

This clonotype was seen at least ten times. The chain uses TRBV14 and TRBJ2-7; perhaps TRBD1 as D (6 bases). This CDR3 contains 13 residues. CDR1 is SGHDN and CDR2 is FVKESK in the germline V gene. V was clipped by 5 bases and J by 1 base, with 9 bases between them. CDR3 amino acids: CASSSGHSYEQYF. The CDR3 nucleotides are TGTGCCAGCAGCTCGGGACATTCCTACGAGCAGTACTTC. The variable domain in full, completed from reference TRBV14 and TRBJ2-7, reads EAGVTQFPSHSVIEKGQTVTLRCDPISGHDNLYWYRRVMGKEIKFLLHFVKESKQDESGMPNNRFLAERTGGTYSTLKVQPAELEDSGVYFCASSSGHSYEQYFGPGTRLTVT.

This clonotype was seen a handful of times. The V and J genes are TRBV14 and TRBJ2-5, with 9 positions matching TRBD2. Germline V lookup: CDR1 SGHDN, CDR2 FVKESK. V was clipped by 1 base and J by 3 bases; unmatched bases: 9. The CDR3 runs to 17 residues. CDR3 sequence reads: CASSQGGLAGLEETQYF. Written as DNA, the CDR3 is TGTGCCAGCAGCCAAGGAGGGCTAGCGGGGCTTGAAGAGACCCAGTACTTC.

Many counts were recorded for this clonotype. V is TRBV7-3 and J is TRBJ2-2; weak D call: TRBD1 (6 bases). The V end lost 5 bases, the J end lost 5 bases, and 9 bases lay between the germline ends. CDR1 and CDR2 (germline): SGHTA, FQGTGA. This CDR3 comprises 13 residues. The CDR3 nucleotides are TGTGCCAGCAGCGCGACAGGTACCGGGGAGCTGTTTTTT. As protein: CASSATGTGELFF.

This chain uses TRBV14 with TRBJ1-1; 8 nucleotides agree with TRBD1. J gave up 0 bases and V 4 bases, and 4 bases lay outside the gene matches. The length of the CDR3 is 15 residues. Germline assignment: CDR1 SGHDN and CDR2 FVKESK. The CDR3 protein is CASSPTGVLNTEAFF. DNA of the CDR3: TGTGCCAGCAGCCCGACAGGGGTCCTGAACACTGAAGCTTTCTTT.

There are many counts of this clonotype. V and J are TRBV29-1 and TRBJ2-2; D not certain. Germline V CDR1 and CDR2: SQVTM, ANQGSEA. The V and J ends lost 7 bases and 0 bases respectively, with 12 bases between them. The CDR3 spans 14 residues. The CDR3 DNA sequence: TGCAGCGCTGATGCGTTTCCGAACACCGGGGAGCTGTTTTTT. Amino acid sequence: CSADAFPNTGELFF.

This clonotype was seen at least ten times. The chain is built from TRBV12-3 or TRBV12-4 and TRBJ1-1, with D maybe TRBD1 (6 bases). The germline V and J ends were trimmed by 3 bases and 1 base, with 12 bases remaining between them. This CDR3 spans 15 amino acids. CDR3 in DNA: TGTGCCAGCAGTTTTTTCGTGACAGGGAACACTGAAGCTTTCTTT. This gives the protein CASSFFVTGNTEAFF.

This clonotype was counted between two and nine times. The chain combines TRBV27 with TRBJ2-3; 11 positions match TRBD2. Germline CDR1 and CDR2: MNHEY and SMNVEV (reference sequence). This CDR3 has 16 amino acids. V lost 4 bases to trimming and J lost 2 bases; unmatched junction nucleotides: 5. The DNA for the CDR3 is TGTGCCAGCAGTTCGGGACTAGCGGAGGCCACAGATACGCAGTATTTT. Its protein is CASSSGLAEATDTQYF.

The chain couples TRBV27 to TRBJ2-1, with 8 bases lining up with TRBD1. CDR3 length: 14 amino acids. The V segment lost 8 bases and the J segment 4 bases; nucleotides outside the gene matches: 7. The germline V gene has CDR1 MNHEY and CDR2 SMNVEV (reference sequence). The CDR3 DNA reads TGTGCCAGCGCCCGAGGGACAGGATACAATGAGCAGTTCTTC. Protein product: CASARGTGYNEQFF.

The table lists this clonotype with a few counts. The J gene is TRBJ2-3, the V gene TRBV20-1; D unclear. This CDR3 is 14 amino acids long. V gave up 6 bases and J gave up 0 bases, with 13 bases separating them. The V gene's germline CDR1 is DFQATT and CDR2 SNEGSKA (reference sequence). The DNA for the CDR3 is TGCAGTGCGAGGACGGTAGATAGCACAGATACGCAGTATTTT. It encodes CSARTVDSTDTQYF.

The sample holds a few counts of this clonotype. The J gene is TRBJ2-5, the V gene TRBV20-1; 12 nucleotides match TRBD2. There are 13 residues in the CDR3. With 5 bases clipped from V and 4 bases from J, the junction kept 2 bases outside the gene matches. Germline V CDR1 and CDR2: DFQATT, SNEGSKA (reference sequence). CDR3 sequence: CSAGLAGLETQYF. CDR3 nucleotide sequence: TGCAGTGCTGGACTAGCGGGGTTAGAGACCCAGTACTTC.

This clonotype was observed at least ten times. This rearrangement joins TRBV6-2 or TRBV6-3 to TRBJ2-1, with TRBD2 matching 9 bases. The J segment lost 6 bases and the V segment lost 2 bases, leaving 14 bases of the junction unmatched. Germline values: CDR1 MNHEY, CDR2 SVGEGT. The CDR3 has 18 residues. CDR3 region: CASSYGRMRTSVGNEQFF. For the CDR3, the DNA is TGTGCCAGCAGTTACGGTAGGATGAGGACTAGCGTTGGCAATGAGCAGTTCTTC.

This clonotype was picked up many times. The DNA for the CDR3 is TGTGCCAGCAGCTTAGGGCTGAGCGGGGGGTACACAGATACGCAGTATTTT. Protein product: CASSLGLSGGYTDTQYF. V usage is TRBV7-2 and J usage is TRBJ2-3; 9 bases agree with TRBD2. The CDR3 contains 17 residues. Germline lookup yields CDR1 SGHTA and CDR2 FQGNSA. J lost 2 bases, V lost 1 base, and 7 bases had no gene match.